The subject of this entry is one TCR beta chain. This entry is derived from a study of tumor-infiltrating lymphocytes in oesophageal squamous cell carcinoma. TCRdb reanalysed the PCR reads using MiXCR and keeps one entry per CDR3 protein. The sample yields more than 15,000 distinct CDR3 sequences, roughly half seen once. Germline assignment: CDR1 SGHVS and CDR2 FQNEAQ. This CDR3 comprises 13 residues. What was sequenced was esophageal tumor tissue. The source of this sequence is a male donor with esophageal squamous cell carcinoma. This rearrangement joins TRBV7-8 to TRBJ2-7; D not certain. The DNA end is a closer match to TRBJ1-2, so the J assignment may be wrong. CDR3 amino acids: CASSLGPTNGYTF. The CDR3 DNA reads as TGTGCCAGCAGCTTAGGGCCCACCAATGGCTACACCTTC.